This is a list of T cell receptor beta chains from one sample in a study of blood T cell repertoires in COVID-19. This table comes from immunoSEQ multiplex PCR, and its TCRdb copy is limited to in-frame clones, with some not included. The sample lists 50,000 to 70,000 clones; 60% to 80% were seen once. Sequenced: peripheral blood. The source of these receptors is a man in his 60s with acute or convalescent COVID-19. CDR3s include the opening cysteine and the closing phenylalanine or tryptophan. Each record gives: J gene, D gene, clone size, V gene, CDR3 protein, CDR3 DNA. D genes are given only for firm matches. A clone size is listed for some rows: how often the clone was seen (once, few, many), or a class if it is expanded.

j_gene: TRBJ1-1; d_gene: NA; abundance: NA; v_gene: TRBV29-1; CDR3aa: CSVVTGLLNTEAFF; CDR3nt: TGCAGCGTTGTTACAGGGCTTTTGAACACTGAAGCTTTCTTT
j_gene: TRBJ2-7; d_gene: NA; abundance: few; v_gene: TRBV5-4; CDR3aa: CASSSDSSYEQYF; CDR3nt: TGTGCCAGCAGTTCGGACAGCTCCTACGAGCAGTACTTC
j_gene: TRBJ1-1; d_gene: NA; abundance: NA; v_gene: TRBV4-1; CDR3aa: CASSQESFPGAFF; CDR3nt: TGCGCCAGCAGCCAAGAGTCGTTCCCGGGAGCTTTCTTT
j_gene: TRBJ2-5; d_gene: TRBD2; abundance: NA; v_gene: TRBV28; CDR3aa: CASSESAGGIETQYF; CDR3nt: TGTGCCAGCAGTGAGTCGGCGGGGGGAATAGAGACCCAGTACTTC
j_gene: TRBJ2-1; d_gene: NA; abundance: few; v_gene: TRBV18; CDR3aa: CASSPRPGDEQFF; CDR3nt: TGTGCCAGCTCACCACGACCAGGGGACGAGCAGTTCTTC
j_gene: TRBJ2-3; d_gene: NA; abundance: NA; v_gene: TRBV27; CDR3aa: CASRVTRKDTQYF; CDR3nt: TGTGCCAGCCGGGTTACTCGGAAAGATACGCAGTATTTT
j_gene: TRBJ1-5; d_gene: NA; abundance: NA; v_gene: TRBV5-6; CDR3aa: CASSLAVQGGNQPQHF; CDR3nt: TGTGCCAGCAGCTTGGCCGTACAGGGAGGCAATCAGCCCCAGCATTTT
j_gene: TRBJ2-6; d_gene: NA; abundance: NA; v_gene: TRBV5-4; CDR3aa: CASSLKQLFGANVLTF; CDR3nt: TGTGCCAGCAGCTTGAAACAGCTGTTTGGGGCCAACGTCCTGACTTTC
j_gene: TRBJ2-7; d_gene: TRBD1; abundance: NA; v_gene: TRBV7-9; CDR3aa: CASSDGTGGSYEQYF; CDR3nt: TGTGCCAGCAGCGACGGGACAGGGGGTTCGTACGAGCAGTACTTC
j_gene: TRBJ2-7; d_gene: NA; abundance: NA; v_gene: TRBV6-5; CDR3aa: CASRNYREGTYEQYF; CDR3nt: TGTGCCAGCAGAAACTACAGGGAGGGTACCTACGAGCAGTACTTC
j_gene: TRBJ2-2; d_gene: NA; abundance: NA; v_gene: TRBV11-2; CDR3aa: CASRAVGELFF; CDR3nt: TGTGCCAGCAGGGCGGTGGGGGAGCTGTTTTTT
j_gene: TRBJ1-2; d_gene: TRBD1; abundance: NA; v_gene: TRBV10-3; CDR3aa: CAISEGPTGANYGYTF; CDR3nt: TGTGCCATCAGTGAAGGTCCGACAGGGGCTAACTATGGCTACACCTTC
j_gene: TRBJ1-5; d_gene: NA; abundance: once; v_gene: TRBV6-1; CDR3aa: CASSEWLAQTNNQPQHF; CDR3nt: TGTGCCAGCAGTGAATGGCTGGCACAGACCAACAATCAGCCCCAGCATTTT
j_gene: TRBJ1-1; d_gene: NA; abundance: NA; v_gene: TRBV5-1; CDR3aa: CASSLDPGQNTEAFF; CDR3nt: TGCGCCAGCAGCTTGGATCCGGGACAAAACACTGAAGCTTTCTTT
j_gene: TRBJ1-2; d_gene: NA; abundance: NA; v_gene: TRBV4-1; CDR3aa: CASSQDPSYGYTF; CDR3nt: TGCGCCAGCAGCCAAGACCCGAGCTATGGCTACACCTTC
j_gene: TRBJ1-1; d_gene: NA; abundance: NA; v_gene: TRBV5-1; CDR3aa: CASRLTTDRPEAFF; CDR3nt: TGCGCCAGCAGACTGACCACGGACAGACCTGAAGCTTTCTTT
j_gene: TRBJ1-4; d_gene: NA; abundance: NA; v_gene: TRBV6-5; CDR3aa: CASSSSGTPAEKLFF; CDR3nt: TGTGCCAGCAGTTCCTCCGGGACTCCCGCTGAAAAACTGTTTTTT
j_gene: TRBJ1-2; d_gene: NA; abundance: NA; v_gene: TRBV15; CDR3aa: CATSRDRTDYGYTF; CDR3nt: TGTGCCACCAGCAGAGATCGGACAGACTATGGCTACACCTTC
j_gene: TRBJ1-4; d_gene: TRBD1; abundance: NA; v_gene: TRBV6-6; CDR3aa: CASSYSRGQKLFF; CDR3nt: TGTGCCAGCAGTTACAGCAGGGGGCAAAAACTGTTTTTT
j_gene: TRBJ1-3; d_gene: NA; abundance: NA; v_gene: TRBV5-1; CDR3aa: CASSQTTGTGDTIYF; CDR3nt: TGCGCCAGCAGCCAGACTACAGGGACCGGGGACACCATATATTTT
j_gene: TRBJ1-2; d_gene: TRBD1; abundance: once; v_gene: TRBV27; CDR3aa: CASSLKAGGTLGYTF; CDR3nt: TGTGCCAGCAGTTTAAAGGCAGGGGGTACGCTCGGCTACACCTTC
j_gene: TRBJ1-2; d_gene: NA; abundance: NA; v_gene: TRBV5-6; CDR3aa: CASSRTGTLEVYGYTF; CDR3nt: TGTGCCAGCAGCCGAACCGGGACACTAGAGGTCTATGGCTACACCTTC
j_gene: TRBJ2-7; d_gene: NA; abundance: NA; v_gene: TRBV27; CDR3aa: CASSFERSGEQYF; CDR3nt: TGTGCCAGCAGTTTTGAACGGTCGGGCGAGCAGTACTTC
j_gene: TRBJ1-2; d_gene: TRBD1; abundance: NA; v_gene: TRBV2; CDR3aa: CASSVTTGVNGYTF; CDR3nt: TGTGCCAGCAGTGTCACGACAGGGGTCAATGGCTACACCTTC
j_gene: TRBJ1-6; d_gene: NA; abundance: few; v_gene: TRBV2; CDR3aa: CARGTRGDPLHF; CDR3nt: TGTGCCAGGGGGACTAGGGGAGATCCCCTCCACTTT
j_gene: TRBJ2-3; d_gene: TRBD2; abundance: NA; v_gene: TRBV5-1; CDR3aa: CASSLDWERGSTDTQYF; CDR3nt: TGCGCCAGCAGCTTGGATTGGGAGCGGGGCAGCACAGATACGCAGTATTTT
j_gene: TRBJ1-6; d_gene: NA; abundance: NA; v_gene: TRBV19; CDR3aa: CASSIRDMNSPLHF; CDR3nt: TGTGCCAGTAGTATACGGGATATGAATTCACCCCTCCACTTT
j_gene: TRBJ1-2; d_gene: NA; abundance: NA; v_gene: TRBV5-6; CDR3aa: CASSLGEIYGYTF; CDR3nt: TGTGCCAGCAGCTTAGGAGAGATCTATGGCTACACCTTC
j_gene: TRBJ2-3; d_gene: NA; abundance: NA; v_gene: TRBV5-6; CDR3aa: CASSLNGPTDTQYF; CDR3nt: TGTGCCAGCAGCTTGAATGGGCCCACAGATACGCAGTATTTT
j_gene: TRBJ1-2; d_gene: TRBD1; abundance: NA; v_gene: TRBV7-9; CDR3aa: CASSPLTGAEGYTF; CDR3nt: TGTGCCAGCAGCCCGTTAACAGGGGCGGAAGGCTACACCTTC
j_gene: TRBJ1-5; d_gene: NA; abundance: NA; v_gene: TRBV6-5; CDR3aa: CASTAGDQPQHF; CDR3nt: TGTGCCAGCACCGCCGGGGATCAGCCCCAGCATTTT
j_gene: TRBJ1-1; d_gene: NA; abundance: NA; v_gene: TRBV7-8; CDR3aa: CASSPQVGTEAFF; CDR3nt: TGTGCCAGCAGCCCGCAGGTCGGCACTGAAGCTTTCTTT
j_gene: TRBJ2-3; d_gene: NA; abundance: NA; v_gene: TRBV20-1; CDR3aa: CSALVGDTQYF; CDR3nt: TGCAGTGCCCTAGTCGGAGATACGCAGTATTTT
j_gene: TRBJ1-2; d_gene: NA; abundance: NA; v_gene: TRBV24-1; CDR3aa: CATSDPAGNYGYTF; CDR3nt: TGTGCCACCAGTGACCCAGCCGGGAACTATGGCTACACCTTC
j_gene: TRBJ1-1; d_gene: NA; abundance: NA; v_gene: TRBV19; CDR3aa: CASSSRGYTEAFF; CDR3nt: TGTGCCAGTAGTTCCAGGGGCTACACTGAAGCTTTCTTT
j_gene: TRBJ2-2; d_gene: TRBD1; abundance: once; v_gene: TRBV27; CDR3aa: CASSLRGGNTGELFF; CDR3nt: TGTGCCAGCAGTTTAAGAGGGGGCAACACCGGGGAGCTGTTTTTT
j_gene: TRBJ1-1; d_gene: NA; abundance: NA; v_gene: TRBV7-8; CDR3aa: CASSPTTTSTEAFF; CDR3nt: TGTGCCAGCAGCCCCACTACTACGAGTACTGAAGCTTTCTTT
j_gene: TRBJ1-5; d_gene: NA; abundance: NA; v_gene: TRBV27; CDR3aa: CASRKGVYQNQPQHF; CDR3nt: TGTGCCAGCAGAAAGGGGGTTTACCAGAATCAGCCCCAGCATTTT
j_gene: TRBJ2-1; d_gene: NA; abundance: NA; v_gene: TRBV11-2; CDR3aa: CASSLAHLFTYNEQFF; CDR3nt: TGTGCCAGCAGCTTAGCCCACTTGTTCACCTACAATGAGCAGTTCTTC
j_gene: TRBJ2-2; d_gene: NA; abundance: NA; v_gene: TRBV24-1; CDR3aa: CATSALGDTVTGELFF; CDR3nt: TGTGCCACCAGTGCCCTGGGGGACACAGTGACCGGGGAGCTGTTTTTT
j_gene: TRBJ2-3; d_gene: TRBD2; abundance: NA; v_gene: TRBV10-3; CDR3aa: CAISETLAGGSDTQYF; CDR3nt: TGTGCCATCAGTGAGACTCTAGCGGGCGGTTCGGATACGCAGTATTTT
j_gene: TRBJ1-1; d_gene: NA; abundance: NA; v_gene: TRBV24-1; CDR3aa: CATSDLSEGTEAFF; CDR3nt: TGTGCCACCAGTGATTTGAGCGAGGGAACTGAAGCTTTCTTT
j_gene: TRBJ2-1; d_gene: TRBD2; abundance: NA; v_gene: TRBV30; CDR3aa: CAWSVLGLAVYNEQFF; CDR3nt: TGTGCCTGGAGTGTACTGGGGCTAGCGGTATACAATGAGCAGTTCTTC